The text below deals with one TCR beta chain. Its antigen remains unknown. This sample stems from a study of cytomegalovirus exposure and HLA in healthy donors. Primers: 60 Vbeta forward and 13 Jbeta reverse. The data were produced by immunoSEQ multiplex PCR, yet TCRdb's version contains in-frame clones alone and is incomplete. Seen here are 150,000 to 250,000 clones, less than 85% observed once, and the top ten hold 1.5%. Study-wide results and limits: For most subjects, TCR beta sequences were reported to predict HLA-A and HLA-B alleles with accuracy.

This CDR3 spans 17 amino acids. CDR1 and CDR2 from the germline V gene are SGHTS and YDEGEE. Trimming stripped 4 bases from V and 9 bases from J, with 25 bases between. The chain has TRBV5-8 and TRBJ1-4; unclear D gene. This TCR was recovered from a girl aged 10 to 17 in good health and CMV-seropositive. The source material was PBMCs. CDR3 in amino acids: CASSLNLGRPLMKKLFF. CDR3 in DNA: TGTGCCAGCAGCCTGAACCTGGGCAGACCTCTAATGAAAAAACTGTTTTTT.